This T cell receptor (beta chain) derives from a study of coeliac disease. Whole-study context: The study queried TRBV7-2 bias without high-resolution HLA data.

The germline CDR1 and CDR2 sequences are SGHDT and YYEEEE. This CDR3 contains 13 residues. V was pared by 4 bases and J by 5 bases, with 12 bases between. Libraries were prepared by immunoSEQ multiplex PCR; TCRdb keeps only in-frame clonotypes and omits some of them. Of roughly 4,800 clones in the sample, about four fifths were seen once. Findings of the study overall: Of coeliac lamina propria samples, about 55% of the 18 held published gliadin-specific TRB sequences, versus 1 of 6 controls.

On this clone itself: Its target is unknown.

The V call is TRBV5-6, the J call TRBJ1-2; D is possibly TRBD1 (6 bases). The sequencing sample was made of lamina propria lymphocytes from the gut. The receptor's source is a woman aged 18-29 years with active celiac disease. CDR3 loop: CASSVQGLYGYTF. The CDR3 region has the DNA TGTGCCAGCAGCGTACAGGGTTTGTATGGCTACACCTTC.